The 18 T cell receptor beta chains below were found in one sample sequenced in a study of Ad26.COV2.S vaccination and SARS-CoV-2 variants (dated by TCRdb to the early 2020s). Read against the paper, the sample's treatment or condition label means: 19 received Ad26.COV2.S at low or high dose, single or two shots; about five received placebo; per-sample allocation not given. Repertoires of vaccine and placebo recipients were sequenced from samples taken on day 63 after the first injection. Receptor libraries were prepared by the immunoSEQ multiplex PCR assay. Imported from immuneACCESS, the table was reduced by TCRdb to in-frame sequences with V and J called. These copies leave out some clones; in studies compared against another copy, an unresolved V gene accounts for under half, and the cause of the remainder is not known. This sample comprises 300,000 to 400,000 clones, about nine tenths of them detected only once. The ten largest clones add up to approximately 3.6% of the sample.

The source was peripheral blood, collected in a trial of Ad26.COV2.S vaccine versus placebo. The receptor source for this set is a person between 18 and 59 years old who received the Ad26.COV2.S COVID-19 vaccine or a placebo.

The chain couples TRBV5-1 to TRBJ2-7, with D possibly matching TRBD1 (6 bases). This CDR3 is 15 amino acids long. Trimming took off 4 bases at V and 1 base at J, with 15 bases between the two ends. Germline CDR1 SGHRS, CDR2 YFSETQ. Here the CDR3 DNA reads TGCGCCAGCAGCAAAAAGGGGGTCCCATCCTACGAGCAGTACTTC. Encoded protein: CASSKKGVPSYEQYF.

The rearrangement links TRBV24-1 to TRBJ2-3; 8 bases agree with TRBD1. This CDR3 contains 15 residues. V trimming: 0 bases; J trimming: 4 bases; junction bases outside the gene matches: 2. The V gene's germline CDR1 is KGHDR and CDR2 SFDVKD. This CDR3 is CATSDLRTGSDTQYF. The CDR3, as DNA: TGTGCCACCAGTGATTTGAGGACAGGGTCAGATACGCAGTATTTT.

V is TRBV5-5 and J is TRBJ1-2; the D is unclear. Germline V gene data show CDR1 as SGHKS and CDR2 as YYEKEE (reference sequence). The CDR3 sequence is 15 residues long. Between the trimmed V and J ends, which lost 0 bases and 8 bases, there was a span of 17 bases. The CDR3: CASSLEDVALGGYTF. The CDR3 nucleotides read TGTGCCAGCAGCTTGGAGGACGTAGCGCTTGGCGGCTACACCTTC. Variable domain in full (rest from reference TRBV5-5 and TRBJ1-2): DAGVTQSPTHLIKTRGQQVTLRCSPISGHKSVSWYQQVLGQGPQFIFQYYEKEERGRGNFPDRFSARQFPNYSSELNVNALLLGDSALYLCASSLEDVALGGYTFGSGTRLTVV.

The V call is TRBV5-4, the J call TRBJ1-6, with 7 nucleotides matching TRBD1. Germline-derived CDR1 and CDR2 are SGHNT and YYREEE (reference sequence). The CDR3 sequence is 17 residues long. V gave up 0 bases and J gave up 6 bases; unmatched junction bases: 9. The CDR3 is CASSLDPSRGPNSPLHF. As DNA, the CDR3 is TGTGCCAGCAGCTTGGACCCTTCTAGGGGGCCTAATTCACCCCTCCACTTT.

The chain links TRBV19 to TRBJ1-5; possibly TRBD1 for D (5 bases). This CDR3 is 15 amino acids long. The V gene's germline CDR1 is LNHDA and CDR2 SQIVND (reference sequence). V was pared by 5 bases and J by 1 base, with 12 bases between. The CDR3 DNA reads as TGTGCCAGTAGTTTCGGGGGGAAAAGCAATCAGCCCCAGCATTTT. Protein product: CASSFGGKSNQPQHF.

The chain links TRBV7-2 to TRBJ2-1, with no clear D. CDR3 length: 12 residues. Germline V lookup: CDR1 SGHTA, CDR2 FQGNSA. V lost 4 bases to trimming and J lost 9 bases, with 10 bases between them. The CDR3, as DNA: TGTGCCAGCAGCTCCTACTTGGGTGAGCAGTTCTTC. It codes for CASSSYLGEQFF.

The CDR3 nucleotides read TGTGCCAGCAGCCAAGGGGTAACCGGGGAGCTGTTTTTT. Translating it yields CASSQGVTGELFF. The rearrangement links TRBV12-3 or TRBV12-4 to TRBJ2-2, with a tentative D call TRBD1 (5 bases). Trimming removed 6 bases from V and 5 bases from J, with 10 bases in between. CDR3 size: 13 residues.

V usage is TRBV5-4 and J usage is TRBJ2-7; D ambiguous. Germline CDR1 is SGHNT and CDR2 is YYREEE (reference sequence). The V gene lost 0 bases and the J gene lost 3 bases, with 4 bases spanning the gap. This CDR3 spans 12 amino acids. This CDR3 is CASSLDNYEQYF. The CDR3 DNA reads TGTGCCAGCAGCTTGGACAACTACGAGCAGTACTTC.

This rearrangement joins TRBV9 to TRBJ1-2; tentative D call: TRBD1 (6 bases). The CDR3 has 15 residues. Deletions cut 5 bases from V and 6 bases from J, with 20 bases between. Germline lookup yields CDR1 SGDLS and CDR2 YYNGEE. In nucleotides, the CDR3 is TGTGCCAGCAGTACGGGGGCAGGGAATCTTGATGGCTACACCTTC. It is translated as CASSTGAGNLDGYTF.

This chain joins TRBV5-1 and TRBJ2-7, with D maybe TRBD1 (6 bases). In germline, CDR1 is SGHRS, CDR2 YFSETQ. V lost 4 bases and J lost 3, with 14 bases in between. The CDR3 is 14 amino acids. The CDR3 DNA sequence: TGCGCCAGCAGCCGCGGACAGCCTAACTACGAGCAGTACTTC. It is translated as CASSRGQPNYEQYF. Looking up the rest from reference TRBV5-1 and TRBJ2-7 gives the full variable domain: KAGVTQTPRYLIKTRGQQVTLSCSPISGHRSVSWYQQTPGQGLQFLFEYFSETQRNKGNFPGRFSGRQFSNSRSEMNVSTLELGDSALYLCASSRGQPNYEQYFGPGTRLTVT.

The V call is TRBV11-3, the J call TRBJ2-2; the D gene is possibly TRBD1 (6 bases). CDR1 is SGHNT and CDR2 is YENEEA in the germline V gene. The CDR3 totals 15 residues. V shed 5 bases and J shed 0 bases, with 10 bases lying between them. CDR3 nucleotide sequence: TGTGCCAGCAGCCTCAGGGGCGCGAACACCGGGGAGCTGTTTTTT. Translated: CASSLRGANTGELFF.

This chain uses TRBV5-6 with TRBJ1-4; possibly TRBD1 for D (5 bases). CDR3 length: 13 amino acids. Germline assignment: CDR1 SGHDT and CDR2 YYEEEE. V was clipped by 3 bases and J by 4 bases, with 7 bases between them. The CDR3 bases are TGTGCCAGCAGCTCGACAGTTAATGAAAAACTGTTTTTT. Its protein product is CASSSTVNEKLFF. The variable domain in full, with the rest retrieved from reference TRBV5-6 and TRBJ1-4, is DAGVTQSPTHLIKTRGQQVTLRCSPKSGHDTVSWYQQALGQGPQFIFQYYEEEERQRGNFPDRFSGHQFPNYSSELNVNALLLGDSALYLCASSSTVNEKLFFGSGTQLSVL.

The sample holds one count of this clone. V and J are TRBV6-5 and TRBJ2-1; 7 bases are shared with TRBD1. This CDR3 region has 14 residues. V was pared by 8 bases and J by 3 bases, with 7 bases of the junction left unmatched. Germline V gene data show CDR1 as MNHEY and CDR2 as SVGAGI. CDR3 amino acids: CASSLTGNYNEQFF. For the CDR3, the DNA is TGTGCCAGCTCCCTGACAGGGAACTACAATGAGCAGTTCTTC.

The DNA for the CDR3 is TGTGCCAGCAGCCCGACAGAAATGAACACTGAAGCTTTCTTT. It codes for CASSPTEMNTEAFF. V usage is TRBV7-9 and J usage is TRBJ1-1, with D perhaps matching TRBD1 (5 bases). V lost 5 bases and J 0 bases, leaving 10 bases between the germline ends. Germline CDR1 SEHNR, CDR2 FQNEAQ (reference sequence). This CDR3 region has 14 residues.

V and J are TRBV30 and TRBJ2-7, with TRBD2 matching over 13 bases. This CDR3 contains 16 residues. Germline assignment: CDR1 GTSNPN and CDR2 SVGIG (reference sequence). J gave up 2 bases and V 1 base, and 5 bases lay outside the gene matches. The CDR3 coding sequence is TGTGCCTGGAGTGGACTAGCGGGGGGCCTTCCCTACGAGCAGTACTTC. This gives the protein CAWSGLAGGLPYEQYF.

The J gene is TRBJ1-2, the V gene TRBV20-1; maybe TRBD1 (6 bases). V was cut by 3 bases and J by 3 bases, with 11 bases left in between. Germline CDR1 and CDR2: DFQATT and SNEGSKA (reference sequence). The CDR3 totals 13 residues. The CDR3 region is CSASNRAYYGYTF. CDR3 sequence (DNA): TGCAGTGCTAGTAACAGGGCCTACTATGGCTACACCTTC.

The chain recombines TRBV3-1 (or the pseudogene TRBV3-2) with TRBJ1-4; D is uncertain. The CDR3 length is 12 residues. V was pared by 1 base and J by 14 bases, with 11 bases between. Germline CDR1 and CDR2: LGHDT and YNNKEL (reference sequence). DNA for the CDR3: TGTGCCAGCAGCCAAGGTGGGGTTTTTCTGTTTTTT. This gives the protein CASSQGGVFLFF.

Comment on this clone: An end of the junction differs from the germline gene, which may be a read error. This chain joins TRBV3-1 (or the pseudogene TRBV3-2) and TRBJ2-1; 9 bases agree with TRBD2. CDR3 length equals 13 residues. Germline CDR1 is LGHDT and CDR2 is YNNKEL (reference sequence). CDR3 nucleotide sequence: TGTGCCAGCAGCCAAGATAGGGCGGGGGGGATGGTCTTC. As protein: CASSQDRAGGMVF.